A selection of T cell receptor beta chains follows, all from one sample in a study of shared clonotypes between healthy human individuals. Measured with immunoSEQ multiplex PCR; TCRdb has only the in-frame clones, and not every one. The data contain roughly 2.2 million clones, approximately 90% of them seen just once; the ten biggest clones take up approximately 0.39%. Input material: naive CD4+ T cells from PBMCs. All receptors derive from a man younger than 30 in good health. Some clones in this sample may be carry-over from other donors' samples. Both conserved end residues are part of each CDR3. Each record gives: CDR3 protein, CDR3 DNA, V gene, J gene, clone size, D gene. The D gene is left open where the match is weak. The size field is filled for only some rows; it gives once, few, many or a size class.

CDR3aa: CASSLQLAGVDTQYF
CDR3nt: TGTGCCAGCAGTCTTCAACTAGCGGGAGTGGATACGCAGTATTTT
v_gene: TRBV2
j_gene: TRBJ2-3
abundance: NA
d_gene: TRBD2

CDR3aa: CASSLDSPRGEAFF
CDR3nt: TGCGCCAGCAGCTTGGACTCCCCTCGAGGTGAAGCTTTCTTT
v_gene: TRBV5-1
j_gene: TRBJ1-1
abundance: NA
d_gene: NA

CDR3aa: CASRTGSMGTDTQYF
CDR3nt: TGTGCCAGCAGGACCGGGTCCATGGGCACAGATACGCAGTATTTT
v_gene: TRBV28
j_gene: TRBJ2-3
abundance: NA
d_gene: NA

CDR3aa: CASGLGGPGEQYF
CDR3nt: TGTGCCAGCGGACTGGGGGGACCCGGGGAGCAGTACTTC
v_gene: TRBV7-9
j_gene: TRBJ2-7
abundance: NA
d_gene: NA

CDR3aa: CASSYSTGNTGELFF
CDR3nt: TGTGCCAGCAGTTACTCGACAGGGAACACCGGGGAGCTGTTTTTT
v_gene: TRBV6-5
j_gene: TRBJ2-2
abundance: NA
d_gene: NA

CDR3aa: CASSLGARRNEKLFF
CDR3nt: TGCGCCAGCAGCTTGGGGGCCAGACGTAATGAAAAACTGTTTTTT
v_gene: TRBV5-1
j_gene: TRBJ1-4
abundance: once
d_gene: NA

CDR3aa: CASTLAEYNEQFF
CDR3nt: TGCGCCAGCACACTAGCGGAGTACAATGAGCAGTTCTTC
v_gene: TRBV5-1
j_gene: TRBJ2-1
abundance: NA
d_gene: TRBD2

CDR3aa: CASSVTISGGGQETQYF
CDR3nt: TGTGCCAGCAGTGTCACAATAAGCGGAGGGGGCCAAGAGACCCAGTACTTC
v_gene: TRBV2
j_gene: TRBJ2-5
abundance: NA
d_gene: NA

CDR3aa: CASSKAQRIGNEKLFF
CDR3nt: TGTGCCAGCAGCAAAGCGCAACGGATTGGCAATGAAAAACTGTTTTTT
v_gene: TRBV21-1
j_gene: TRBJ1-4
abundance: NA
d_gene: NA

CDR3aa: CASSLDGRAGVDEQFF
CDR3nt: TGTGCCAGCAGCTTAGACGGGAGGGCCGGTGTCGATGAGCAGTTCTTC
v_gene: TRBV11-3
j_gene: TRBJ2-1
abundance: NA
d_gene: TRBD2

CDR3aa: CASSNTGTGANVLTF
CDR3nt: TGTGCCAGCAGCAATACAGGGACTGGGGCCAACGTCCTGACTTTC
v_gene: TRBV7-3
j_gene: TRBJ2-6
abundance: NA
d_gene: NA

CDR3aa: CASSFNVASSYNEQFF
CDR3nt: TGTGCCAGCAGTTTCAACGTAGCATCCTCCTACAATGAGCAGTTCTTC
v_gene: TRBV28
j_gene: TRBJ2-1
abundance: NA
d_gene: NA

CDR3aa: CASSRDGLNTEAFF
CDR3nt: TGTGCCAGCAGCCGGGACGGATTGAACACTGAAGCTTTCTTT
v_gene: TRBV6-5
j_gene: TRBJ1-1
abundance: NA
d_gene: NA

CDR3aa: CASSIPGHTYNEQFF
CDR3nt: TGCGCCAGCAGCATTCCGGGACACACCTACAATGAGCAGTTCTTC
v_gene: TRBV5-1
j_gene: TRBJ2-1
abundance: NA
d_gene: NA

CDR3aa: CASSLQENTEAFF
CDR3nt: TGTGCCAGCAGCCTACAGGAGAACACTGAAGCTTTCTTT
v_gene: TRBV11-1
j_gene: TRBJ1-1
abundance: NA
d_gene: NA

CDR3aa: CASRVSTGELFF
CDR3nt: TGTGCCAGCCGAGTTTCCACCGGGGAGCTGTTTTTT
v_gene: TRBV6-5
j_gene: TRBJ2-2
abundance: NA
d_gene: NA

CDR3aa: CALSKGKGSRTEAFF
CDR3nt: TGTGCCCTGAGCAAGGGTAAGGGTTCGAGGACTGAAGCTTTCTTT
v_gene: TRBV19
j_gene: TRBJ1-1
abundance: NA
d_gene: NA

CDR3aa: CASSYAGMNTEAFF
CDR3nt: TGTGCCAGCAGTTACGCAGGAATGAACACTGAAGCTTTCTTT
v_gene: TRBV6-5
j_gene: TRBJ1-1
abundance: NA
d_gene: NA

CDR3aa: CASSQVTGTEAFF
CDR3nt: TGTGCCAGCAGCCAAGTTACAGGTACTGAAGCTTTCTTT
v_gene: TRBV4-2
j_gene: TRBJ1-1
abundance: NA
d_gene: NA

CDR3aa: CASSQIWAAGANVLTF
CDR3nt: TGCGCCAGCAGCCAAATCTGGGCAGCTGGGGCCAACGTCCTGACTTTC
v_gene: TRBV4-3
j_gene: TRBJ2-6
abundance: NA
d_gene: NA

CDR3aa: CASSYRDPGGGNTIYF
CDR3nt: TGTGCCAGCAGTTACCGCGACCCGGGAGGTGGAAACACCATATATTTT
v_gene: TRBV6-6
j_gene: TRBJ1-3
abundance: NA
d_gene: NA

CDR3aa: CASSQIRGGETQYF
CDR3nt: TGTGCCAGCAGCCAAATCAGGGGTGGCGAGACCCAGTACTTC
v_gene: TRBV5-4
j_gene: TRBJ2-5
abundance: NA
d_gene: NA

CDR3aa: CASSFRDRVPNVLTF
CDR3nt: TGTGCCAGCAGCTTTAGGGACAGGGTACCCAACGTCCTGACTTTC
v_gene: TRBV7-6
j_gene: TRBJ2-6
abundance: NA
d_gene: TRBD1

CDR3aa: CASTVRGGETQYF
CDR3nt: TGTGCCAGTACAGTCAGGGGCGGGGAGACCCAGTACTTC
v_gene: TRBV19
j_gene: TRBJ2-5
abundance: NA
d_gene: NA

CDR3aa: CASSFPGTLSYEQYF
CDR3nt: TGTGCCAGCAGCTTCCCCGGGACTCTCTCCTACGAGCAGTACTTC
v_gene: TRBV7-8
j_gene: TRBJ2-7
abundance: NA
d_gene: NA

CDR3aa: CASSLGADTQYF
CDR3nt: TGCGCCAGCAGCTTGGGGGCGGATACGCAGTATTTT
v_gene: TRBV5-1
j_gene: TRBJ2-3
abundance: NA
d_gene: NA

CDR3aa: CASSQGEGPPSYEQYF
CDR3nt: TGTGCCAGCAGCCAGGGAGAGGGGCCACCCTCCTACGAGCAGTACTTC
v_gene: TRBV4-2
j_gene: TRBJ2-7
abundance: NA
d_gene: NA

CDR3aa: CASSQGGGGPLVNTEAFF
CDR3nt: TGCGCCAGCAGCCAAGGGGGGGGCGGCCCGTTAGTGAACACTGAAGCTTTCTTT
v_gene: TRBV4-1
j_gene: TRBJ1-1
abundance: NA
d_gene: NA

CDR3aa: CAWSLDRGDGYTF
CDR3nt: TGTGCCTGGAGTTTGGACAGGGGTGATGGCTACACCTTC
v_gene: TRBV30
j_gene: TRBJ1-2
abundance: few
d_gene: TRBD1

CDR3aa: CASSISPTDEAFF
CDR3nt: TGTGCCAGCAGCATATCCCCGACGGATGAAGCTTTCTTT
v_gene: TRBV9
j_gene: TRBJ1-1
abundance: NA
d_gene: NA

CDR3aa: CASSPTGRQGGNTGELFF
CDR3nt: TGTGCCAGCAGCCCGACTGGGAGGCAGGGAGGGAACACCGGGGAGCTGTTTTTT
v_gene: TRBV11-2
j_gene: TRBJ2-2
abundance: NA
d_gene: NA

CDR3aa: CASSPPSSGGGGVDTQYF
CDR3nt: TGCGCCAGCAGCCCGCCATCCTCTGGCGGAGGGGGCGTAGATACGCAGTATTTT
v_gene: TRBV5-1
j_gene: TRBJ2-3
abundance: once
d_gene: NA

CDR3aa: CASSYSASVTEAFF
CDR3nt: TGTGCCAGCAGTTACTCAGCGTCGGTCACTGAAGCTTTCTTT
v_gene: TRBV6-6
j_gene: TRBJ1-1
abundance: NA
d_gene: NA

CDR3aa: CSVGSPYEQYF
CDR3nt: TGCAGCGTTGGCAGCCCCTACGAGCAGTACTTC
v_gene: TRBV29-1
j_gene: TRBJ2-7
abundance: NA
d_gene: NA

CDR3aa: CASSPLGSNQPQHF
CDR3nt: TGTGCCAGCTCACCGTTGGGGAGCAATCAGCCCCAGCATTTT
v_gene: TRBV18
j_gene: TRBJ1-5
abundance: NA
d_gene: NA

CDR3aa: CATSRDRRVAYEQYF
CDR3nt: TGTGCCACCAGCAGAGATCGGAGGGTTGCCTACGAGCAGTACTTC
v_gene: TRBV15
j_gene: TRBJ2-7
abundance: NA
d_gene: NA

CDR3aa: CASSSHPGTSGGYNEQFF
CDR3nt: TGCGCCAGCAGCTCCCACCCCGGGACTAGCGGGGGCTACAATGAGCAGTTCTTC
v_gene: TRBV5-1
j_gene: TRBJ2-1
abundance: NA
d_gene: TRBD2

CDR3aa: CAWSKGKTEAFF
CDR3nt: TGTGCCTGGAGTAAGGGAAAAACTGAAGCTTTCTTT
v_gene: TRBV30
j_gene: TRBJ1-1
abundance: few
d_gene: NA

CDR3aa: CASSSPQGYYEQYF
CDR3nt: TGTGCCAGCAGTTCCCCTCAGGGTTACTACGAGCAGTACTTC
v_gene: TRBV28
j_gene: TRBJ2-7
abundance: NA
d_gene: NA

CDR3aa: CASRGMRGKETQYF
CDR3nt: TGTGCCAGCAGGGGTATGAGGGGCAAGGAGACCCAGTACTTC
v_gene: TRBV27
j_gene: TRBJ2-5
abundance: NA
d_gene: NA

CDR3aa: CASSLLGGETQYF
CDR3nt: TGTGCCAGCAGCTTATTAGGGGGGGAGACCCAGTACTTC
v_gene: TRBV7-2
j_gene: TRBJ2-5
abundance: NA
d_gene: NA

CDR3aa: CASSSRRPTDTQYF
CDR3nt: TGTGCCAGCAGTTCAAGACGCCCTACAGATACGCAGTATTTT
v_gene: TRBV6-5
j_gene: TRBJ2-3
abundance: NA
d_gene: NA

CDR3aa: CASATGNGNTIYF
CDR3nt: TGTGCCAGCGCCACGGGAAATGGAAACACCATATATTTT
v_gene: TRBV7-3
j_gene: TRBJ1-3
abundance: NA
d_gene: NA